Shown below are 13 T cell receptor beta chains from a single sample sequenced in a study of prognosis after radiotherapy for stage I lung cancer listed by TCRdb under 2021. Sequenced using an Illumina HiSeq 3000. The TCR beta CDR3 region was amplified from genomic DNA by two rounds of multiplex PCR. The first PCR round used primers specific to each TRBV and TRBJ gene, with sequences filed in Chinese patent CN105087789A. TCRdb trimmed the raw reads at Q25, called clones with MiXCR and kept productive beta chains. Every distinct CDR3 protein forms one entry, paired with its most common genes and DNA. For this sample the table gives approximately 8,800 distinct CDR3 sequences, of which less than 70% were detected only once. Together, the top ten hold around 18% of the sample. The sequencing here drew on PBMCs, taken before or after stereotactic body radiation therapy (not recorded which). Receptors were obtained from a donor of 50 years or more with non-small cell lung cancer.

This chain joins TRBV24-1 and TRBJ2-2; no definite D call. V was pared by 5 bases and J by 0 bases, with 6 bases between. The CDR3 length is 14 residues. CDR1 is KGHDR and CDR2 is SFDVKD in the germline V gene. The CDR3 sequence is CATSGHPNTGELFF. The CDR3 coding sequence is TGTGCCACCAGTGGTCACCCGAACACCGGGGAGCTGTTTTTT.

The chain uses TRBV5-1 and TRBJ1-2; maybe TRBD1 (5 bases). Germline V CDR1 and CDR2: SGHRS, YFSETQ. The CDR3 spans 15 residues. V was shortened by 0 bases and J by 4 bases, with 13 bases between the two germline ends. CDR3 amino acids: CASSLAPGSPYGYTF. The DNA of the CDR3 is TGCGCCAGCAGCTTGGCGCCAGGGAGTCCCTATGGCTACACCTTC.

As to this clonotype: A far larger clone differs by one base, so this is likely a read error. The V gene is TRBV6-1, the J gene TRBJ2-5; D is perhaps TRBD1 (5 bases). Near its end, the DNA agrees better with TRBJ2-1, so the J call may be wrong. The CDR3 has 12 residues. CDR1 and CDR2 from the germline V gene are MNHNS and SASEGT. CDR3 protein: CASSVDNNEQFF. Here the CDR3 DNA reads TGTGCCAGCAGTGTGGACAACAATGAGCAGTTCTTC.

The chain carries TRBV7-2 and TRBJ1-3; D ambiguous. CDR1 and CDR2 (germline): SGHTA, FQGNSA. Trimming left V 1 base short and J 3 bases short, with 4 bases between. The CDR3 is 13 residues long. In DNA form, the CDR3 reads TGTGCCAGCAGCTTAGGAGTTGGAAACACCATATATTTT. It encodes CASSLGVGNTIYF.

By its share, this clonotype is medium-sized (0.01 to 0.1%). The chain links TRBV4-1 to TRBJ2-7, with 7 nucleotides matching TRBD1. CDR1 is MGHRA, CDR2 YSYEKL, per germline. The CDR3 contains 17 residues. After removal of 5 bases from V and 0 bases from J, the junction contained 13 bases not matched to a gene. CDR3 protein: CASSTYRGASSSYEQYF. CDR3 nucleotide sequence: TGCGCCAGCAGCACATACAGGGGAGCCTCGAGCTCCTACGAGCAGTACTTC.

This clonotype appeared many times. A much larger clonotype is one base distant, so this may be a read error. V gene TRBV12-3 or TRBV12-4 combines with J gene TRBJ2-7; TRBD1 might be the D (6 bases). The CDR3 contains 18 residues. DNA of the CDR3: TGTGCCGGCAGTTCCTCAACAGGGAAAAGGAGTGCGTTCTACGAGCAGTACTTC. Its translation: CAGSSSTGKRSAFYEQYF.

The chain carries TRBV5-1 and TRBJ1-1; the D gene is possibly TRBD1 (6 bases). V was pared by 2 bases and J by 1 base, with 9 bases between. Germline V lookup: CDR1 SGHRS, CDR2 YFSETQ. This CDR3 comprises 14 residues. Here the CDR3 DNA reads TGCGCCAGCAGCTTAGGGGGAGCGAACACTGAAGCTTTCTTT. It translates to CASSLGGANTEAFF.

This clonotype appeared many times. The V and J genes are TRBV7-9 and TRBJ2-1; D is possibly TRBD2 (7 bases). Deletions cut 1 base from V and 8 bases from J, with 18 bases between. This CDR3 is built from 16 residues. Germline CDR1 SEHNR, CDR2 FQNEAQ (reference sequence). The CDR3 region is CASSLVGGLVSYEQFF. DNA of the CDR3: TGTGCCAGCAGCTTAGTCGGGGGGCTGGTGTCATATGAGCAGTTCTTC.

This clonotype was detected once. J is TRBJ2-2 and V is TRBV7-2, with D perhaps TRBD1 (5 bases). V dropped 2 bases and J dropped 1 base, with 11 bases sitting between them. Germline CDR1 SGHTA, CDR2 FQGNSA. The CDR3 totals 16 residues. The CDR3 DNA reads TGTGCCAGCAGCTTAAAGGGCAGGGTGAACACCGGGGAGCTGTTTTTT. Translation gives CASSLKGRVNTGELFF.

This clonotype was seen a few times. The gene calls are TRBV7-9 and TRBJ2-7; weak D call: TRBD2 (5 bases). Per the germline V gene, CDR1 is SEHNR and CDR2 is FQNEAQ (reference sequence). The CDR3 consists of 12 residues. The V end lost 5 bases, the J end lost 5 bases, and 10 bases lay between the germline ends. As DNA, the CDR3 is TGTGCCAGCAGCGCGGACGGGGACGAGCAGTACTTC. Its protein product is CASSADGDEQYF.

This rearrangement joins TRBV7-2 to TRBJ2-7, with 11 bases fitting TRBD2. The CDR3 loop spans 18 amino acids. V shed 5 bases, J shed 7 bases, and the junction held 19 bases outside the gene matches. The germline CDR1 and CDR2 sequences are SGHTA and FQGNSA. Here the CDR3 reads CASSPYQCLGLAETEQYF. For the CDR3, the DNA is TGTGCCAGCAGCCCATATCAATGCCTGGGACTAGCGGAGACGGAGCAGTACTTC. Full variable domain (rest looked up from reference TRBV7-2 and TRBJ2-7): GAGVSQSPSNKVTEKGKDVELRCDPISGHTALYWYRQSLGQGLEFLIYFQGNSAPDKSGLPSDRFSAERTGGSVSTLTIQRTQQEDSAVYLCASSPYQCLGLAETEQYFGPGTRLTVT.

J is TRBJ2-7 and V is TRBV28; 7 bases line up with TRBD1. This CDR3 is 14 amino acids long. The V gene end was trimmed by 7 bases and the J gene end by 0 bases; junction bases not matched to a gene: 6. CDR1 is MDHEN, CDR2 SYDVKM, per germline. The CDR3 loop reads CASTSGQASYEQYF. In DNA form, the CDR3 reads TGTGCCAGCACTAGTGGACAGGCCTCCTACGAGCAGTACTTC.

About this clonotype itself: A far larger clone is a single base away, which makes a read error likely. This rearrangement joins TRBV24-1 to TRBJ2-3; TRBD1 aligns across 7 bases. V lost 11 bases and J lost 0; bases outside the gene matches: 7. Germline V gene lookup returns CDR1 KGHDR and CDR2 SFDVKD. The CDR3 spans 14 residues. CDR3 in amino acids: CASRGIQSTDTQYF. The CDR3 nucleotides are TGTGCCAGCAGGGGGATACAGAGCACAGATACGCAGTATTTT.